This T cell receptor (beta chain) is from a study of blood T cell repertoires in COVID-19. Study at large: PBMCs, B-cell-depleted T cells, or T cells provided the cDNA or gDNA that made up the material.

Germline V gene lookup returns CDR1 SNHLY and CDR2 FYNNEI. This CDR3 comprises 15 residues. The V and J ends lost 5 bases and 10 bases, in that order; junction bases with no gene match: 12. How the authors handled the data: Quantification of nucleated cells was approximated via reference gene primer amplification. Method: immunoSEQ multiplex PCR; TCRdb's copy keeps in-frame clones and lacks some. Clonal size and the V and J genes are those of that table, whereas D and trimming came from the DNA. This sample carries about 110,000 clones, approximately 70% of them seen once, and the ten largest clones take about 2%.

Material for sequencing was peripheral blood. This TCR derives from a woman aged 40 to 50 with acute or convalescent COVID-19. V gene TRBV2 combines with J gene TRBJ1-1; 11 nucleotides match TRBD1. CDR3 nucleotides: TGTGCCAGCAGTCCGCGATCTCCGGGACAGGGGGGAGCTTTCTTT. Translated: CASSPRSPGQGGAFF. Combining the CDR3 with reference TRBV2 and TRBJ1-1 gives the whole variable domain EPEVTQTPSHQVTQMGQEVILRCVPISNHLYFYWYRQILGQKVEFLVSFYNNEISEKSEIFDDQFSVERPDGSNFTLKIRSTKLEDSAMYFCASSPRSPGQGGAFFGQGTRLTVV.